This T cell receptor beta chain was observed in a study of cytomegalovirus exposure and HLA in healthy donors. Germline CDR1 is SGHAT and CDR2 is FQNNGV. This CDR3 is built from 15 residues. The V end was cut by 5 bases, the J end by 2 bases, with 13 bases between. As concerns this clone: Its antigen is not identified.

A multiplex PCR was run with 60 Vbeta primers and 13 Jbeta primers. Generated by immunoSEQ multiplex PCR, the TCRdb table keeps only in-frame clones and is missing some. This repertoire includes 80,000 to 100,000 clones. Notes on the study in general: Listed as cytomegalovirus-associated were over 150 TCR beta chains. Several V segments, TRBV6-2 and TRBV6-3 among them, could not be told apart and were dropped.

The clonotype was recovered from a man in his fifties or sixties in good health and CMV-seropositive. The sample comprised PBMCs. This chain links TRBV11-2 with TRBJ1-5; D unclear. This CDR3 reads CASSRGVSGNQPQHF. DNA for the CDR3: TGTGCCAGCAGCCGCGGGGTTTCCGGCAATCAGCCCCAGCATTTT.